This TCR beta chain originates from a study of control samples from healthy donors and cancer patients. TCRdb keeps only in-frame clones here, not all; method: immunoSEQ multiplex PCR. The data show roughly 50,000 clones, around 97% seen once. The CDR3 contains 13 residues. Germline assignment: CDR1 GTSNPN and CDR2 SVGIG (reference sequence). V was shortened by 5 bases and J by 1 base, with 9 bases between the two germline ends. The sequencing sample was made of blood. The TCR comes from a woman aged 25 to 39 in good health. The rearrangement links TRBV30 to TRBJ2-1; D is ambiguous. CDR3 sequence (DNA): TGTGCCTGGGCAGTAAATTCCTACAATGAGCAGTTCTTC. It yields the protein CAWAVNSYNEQFF.